Presented here are 21 T cell receptor beta chains from one specimen sequenced in a study of blood T cell repertoires in COVID-19. The protocol was immunoSEQ multiplex PCR, while the TCRdb copy is restricted to in-frame clones and leaves out a portion. Of under 150,000 clones listed, roughly 80% are singletons. The sample taken for sequencing was PBMCs or T cells enriched from blood (not recorded which). These receptors came from a man aged 35 to 55 with acute COVID-19.

The chain joins TRBV5-1 to TRBJ1-3, with TRBD1 as a possible D gene (6 bases). Trimming left V 1 base short and J 2 bases short, with 10 bases between. Germline CDR1 and CDR2: SGHRS and YFSETQ. The CDR3 runs to 15 residues. The CDR3 DNA follows: TGCGCCAGCAGCTTGTCTAGGACAGCTGGAAACACCATATATTTT. It encodes CASSLSRTAGNTIYF.

The chain uses TRBV20-1 and TRBJ2-5; D ambiguous. CDR1 and CDR2 from the germline V gene are DFQATT and SNEGSKA (reference sequence). V dropped 3 bases and J dropped 0 bases, with 11 bases sitting between them. CDR3 length: 14 amino acids. CDR3 sequence: CSASLWAYQETQYF. The CDR3 nucleotides read TGCAGTGCTAGTCTTTGGGCGTACCAAGAGACCCAGTACTTC.

The chain recombines TRBV27 with TRBJ1-5; maybe TRBD1 (5 bases). CDR3 length: 13 amino acids. The V gene lost 6 bases and the J gene lost 3 bases, with 9 bases spanning the gap. CDR1 and CDR2 (germline): MNHEY, SMNVEV (reference sequence). The CDR3 region is CASSLTANQPQHF. CDR3 DNA sequence: TGTGCCAGCAGCTTGACAGCCAATCAGCCCCAGCATTTT.

The CDR3: CASSQDLRVTQPQHF. The CDR3 bases are TGTGCCAGCAGCCAAGATTTGCGGGTAACCCAGCCCCAGCATTTT. V and J are TRBV3-1 (or the pseudogene TRBV3-2) and TRBJ1-5, with D unclear. Germline CDR1 LGHDT, CDR2 YNNKEL (reference sequence). This CDR3 region has 15 residues. Trimming removed 0 bases from V and 7 bases from J, with 13 bases in between.

The CDR3 loop is CASSFPSGGDTEAFF. The DNA of the CDR3 is TGTGCCAGCAGCTTCCCATCGGGGGGAGACACTGAAGCTTTCTTT. The chain recombines TRBV13 with TRBJ1-1, with a weak D call TRBD1 (5 bases). The CDR3 sequence is 15 residues long. Trimming shortened V by 3 bases and J by 3 bases, and 14 bases separated the two germline ends. Germline V lookup: CDR1 PRHDT, CDR2 FYEKMQ (reference sequence).

This clone has just one count. CDR3 in DNA: TGTGCCAGTAGTCCTAGACAGCCCAATCAGCCCCAGCATTTT. It yields the protein CASSPRQPNQPQHF. The V gene is TRBV19, the J gene TRBJ1-5; D is possibly TRBD1 (5 bases). The V gene lost 5 bases and the J gene lost 3 bases, with 11 bases spanning the gap. The germline gives CDR1 LNHDA, CDR2 SQIVND (reference sequence). The CDR3 totals 14 residues.

This clone was observed a few times. This sequence joins TRBV29-1 and TRBJ1-4; D ambiguous. The ends were cut back, 3 bases at V and 0 bases at J, with 5 bases in the middle. CDR1 and CDR2 from the germline V gene are SQVTM and ANQGSEA. The CDR3 has 13 amino acids. CDR3 sequence reads: CSVEAATNEKLFF. The DNA of the CDR3 is TGCAGCGTTGAGGCGGCAACTAATGAAAAACTGTTTTTT.

The V call is TRBV4-1, the J call TRBJ2-3; 7 positions match TRBD1. This CDR3 is built from 16 residues. Trimming at V came to 4 bases and at J to 4 bases, leaving 11 bases not matched to a gene. Per germline, CDR1 MGHRA and CDR2 YSYEKL. The CDR3 region is CASSPGQVQFADTQYF. The DNA of the CDR3 is TGCGCCAGCAGCCCCGGACAGGTCCAGTTCGCAGATACGCAGTATTTT.

The V and J genes are TRBV12-5 and TRBJ1-2; D ambiguous. Trimming pared 2 bases from V and 0 bases from J, leaving 4 bases between. The CDR3 loop spans 13 amino acids. Germline CDR1 and CDR2: LGHNT and FRNRAP. In DNA form, the CDR3 reads TGTGCTAGTGGTTTGTCAGCTAACTATGGCTACACCTTC. It translates to CASGLSANYGYTF.

The CDR3 spells CASSLEASNQPQHF. The CDR3 DNA is TGTGCCAGCTCATTAGAGGCTAGCAATCAGCCCCAGCATTTT. The V and J genes are TRBV18 and TRBJ1-5; D uncertain. This CDR3 comprises 14 residues. Per germline, CDR1 KGHSH and CDR2 LQKENI. Between the trimmed V and J ends, which lost 5 bases and 0 bases, there was a span of 8 bases.

The V gene is TRBV5-1, the J gene TRBJ2-1; unclear D gene. The CDR3 sequence is 14 residues long. V lost 0 bases and J lost 10, with 14 bases in between. CDR1 is SGHRS, CDR2 YFSETQ, per germline. The CDR3 spells CASSLDQGFGEQFF. CDR3 coding DNA: TGCGCCAGCAGCTTGGATCAAGGTTTCGGGGAGCAGTTCTTC.

The chain has TRBV19 and TRBJ2-1; D possibly corresponds to TRBD2 (7 bases). The length of the CDR3 is 16 residues. CDR1 and CDR2 from the germline V gene are LNHDA and SQIVND (reference sequence). The V gene lost 7 bases and the J gene lost 9 bases, with 25 bases spanning the gap. The DNA of the CDR3 is TGTGCCAGTACAGTAGGGGGGGGAACTACATTGGGTGAGCAGTTCTTC. This translates into CASTVGGGTTLGEQFF.

The V call is TRBV11-3, the J call TRBJ2-7; D uncertain. Germline V gene lookup returns CDR1 SGHNT and CDR2 YENEEA. V lost 5 bases to trimming and J lost 3 bases, with 11 bases between them. The CDR3 sequence is 13 residues long. CDR3 DNA: TGTGCCAGCAGCCAACAAGATGGCTACGAGCAGTACTTC. Its protein product is CASSQQDGYEQYF.

The chain uses TRBV28 and TRBJ2-7; TRBD1 matches 7 bases. Germline V CDR1 and CDR2: MDHEN, SYDVKM. The CDR3 has 17 residues. The V segment lost 2 bases and the J segment 1 base; nucleotides outside the gene matches: 11. The CDR3: CASSLILFKGASYEQYF. CDR3 in DNA: TGTGCCAGCAGTTTAATTCTCTTTAAGGGGGCTTCCTACGAGCAGTACTTC.

The V and J genes are TRBV13 and TRBJ2-5, with 12 bases aligning to TRBD2. Trimming took 2 bases from V and 5 from J; bases not matched to a gene: 6. Germline V CDR1 and CDR2: PRHDT, FYEKMQ (reference sequence). The CDR3 has 16 amino acids. Written as DNA, the CDR3 is TGTGCCAGCAGCTTAAGACTAGCGGGAGTGAGGGAGACCCAGTACTTC. Residues: CASSLRLAGVRETQYF.

The chain has TRBV18 and TRBJ2-3; 7 bases align to TRBD1. Germline CDR1 is KGHSH and CDR2 is LQKENI. This CDR3 contains 15 residues. Trimming removed 4 bases from V and 4 bases from J; junction bases left unmatched: 8. CDR3 in amino acids: CASSRTGGVADTQYF. The CDR3, as DNA: TGTGCCAGCTCACGGACAGGTGGGGTCGCAGATACGCAGTATTTT.

The chain is built from TRBV6-6 and TRBJ2-1, with 7 nucleotides matching TRBD1. V lost 6 bases and J lost 1; bases outside the gene matches: 3. Germline V gene lookup returns CDR1 MNHNY and CDR2 SVGAGI (reference sequence). The CDR3 has 14 residues. CDR3 in amino acids: CASSTGVSYNEQFF. For the CDR3, the DNA is TGTGCCAGCAGCACAGGGGTTTCCTACAATGAGCAGTTCTTC.

In its sample, this clone was seen once. The chain has TRBV3-1 (or the pseudogene TRBV3-2) and TRBJ1-6; TRBD1 matches 10 bases. Germline V gene lookup returns CDR1 LGHDT and CDR2 YNNKEL (reference sequence). V was clipped by 4 bases and J by 6 bases; unmatched bases: 6. This CDR3 contains 16 residues. CDR3 sequence reads: CASSRGTGEGNSPLHF. The CDR3 DNA reads TGTGCCAGCAGCCGAGGGACAGGGGAAGGTAATTCACCCCTCCACTTT.

The rearrangement joins TRBV28 to TRBJ2-4, with D unclear. Germline V lookup: CDR1 MDHEN, CDR2 SYDVKM. CDR3 length equals 14 residues. The ends were cut back, 5 bases at V and 0 bases at J, with 8 bases in the middle. CDR3 protein: CASSQTVAKNIQYF. As DNA, the CDR3 is TGTGCCAGCAGTCAAACAGTAGCCAAAAACATTCAGTACTTC. The complete variable domain, with remaining parts taken from reference TRBV28 and TRBJ2-4, reads DVKVTQSSRYLVKRTGEKVFLECVQDMDHENMFWYRQDPGLGLRLIYFSYDVKMKEKGDIPEGYSVSREKKERFSLILESASTNQTSMYLCASSQTVAKNIQYFGAGTRLSVL.

This clone was seen only once. This rearrangement joins TRBV28 to TRBJ2-7; D might be TRBD2 (6 bases). Looked up from germline, CDR1 is MDHEN and CDR2 is SYDVKM. The V and J ends lost 10 bases and 2 bases respectively, with 12 bases between them. The CDR3 has 12 residues. The CDR3 DNA follows: TGTGCCACCCGGTGGAGGGCCTACGAGCAGTACTTC. Protein: CATRWRAYEQYF.

The V gene is TRBV19, the J gene TRBJ1-5; 7 positions agree with TRBD1. CDR3 length equals 17 residues. Germline values: CDR1 LNHDA, CDR2 SQIVND (reference sequence). V was pared by 5 bases and J by 3 bases, with 13 bases of the junction left unmatched. For the CDR3, the DNA is TGTGCCAGTAGTGCCCATCCCGGGACAGTGTCCAATCAGCCCCAGCATTTT. This gives the protein CASSAHPGTVSNQPQHF.